The clone carrying this T cell receptor beta chain has ten or more counts. Its antigen is unidentified. The record originates from a study of T-cell reconstitution after alpha-beta-depleted transplantation in children. General study points: Recipient T cells and thymic progenitors that survived gave rise to the high TCRbeta diversity observed at day 60 in some patients. A year had passed since transplant, and T-cell counts and diversity by then came mostly from newly produced T cells. Alpha-beta T cells present about two months after transplant were reported to originate from several hundred expanded graft clones.

TCRbeta library construction was performed incorporating unique molecular identifiers. TCRdb re-called the PCR reads through MiXCR, storing one row per CDR3 protein. The top ten clones hold about 0.79% of a sample with 670,000 or so distinct CDR3 sequences, about an eighth of them seen once. This TCR was recovered from a girl aged 2-10 years with congenital amegakaryocytic thrombocytopenia, due to receive a stem cell transplant. The material was PBMCs, obtained before TCRalphabeta/CD19-depleted stem cell transplant.

CDR3 residues: CRLEGLDSEQFF. The CDR3 bases are TGCAGACTCGAAGGGCTAGACTCTGAGCAGTTCTTC. The J gene is TRBJ2-1, the V gene TRBV20-1; D is uncertain. The CDR3 has 12 amino acids. Germline assignment: CDR1 DFQATT and CDR2 SNEGSKA (reference sequence).